This TCR beta chain was documented in a study of OX40 agonist ivuxolimab in advanced cancers. Study-wide background: The patients got ivuxolimab, which is an agonistic anti-OX40 (CD134) antibody. Dose-escalation cases comprised hepatocellular carcinoma, melanoma, renal cell or head and neck cancer.

Study-wide results and caveats: In the 0.1 to 3.0 mg/kg range, CD4+ and CD8+ blood T cells had expanded clonally by week 6.

Here immunoSEQ multiplex PCR was the method, and the copy in TCRdb shows in-frame clones only, minus some. Among around 110,000 clones, around nine tenths were seen once, and the ten largest hold approximately 0.49%. V shed 5 bases and J 0 bases; nucleotides not matched to a gene: 3. The CDR3 has 14 residues. The germline gives CDR1 MDHEN, CDR2 SYDVKM. On this clone itself: Antigen unknown. This sample also contains other DNA sequences that code for the same CDR3.

This chain uses TRBV28 with TRBJ2-7, with TRBD2 matching 8 bases. This receptor was identified in an adult with an advanced solid tumor such as melanoma, head and neck, liver or kidney cancer. Specimen: CD4+ or CD8+ T cells sorted from blood, collected in a trial of the OX40 agonist ivuxolimab. CDR3 sequence: CASSRGRSSYEQYF. Here the CDR3 DNA reads TGTGCCAGCAGTCGCGGGAGGAGCTCCTACGAGCAGTACTTC.